This passage covers 29 T cell receptor beta chains from one sample sequenced in a study of blood T cells in healthy people across ages (dated by TCRdb to between 2015 and 2017). The library was built by means of 5' RACE. The sequencing machine was an Illumina HiSeq 2500. The second PCR ran for roughly 7 to 11 cycles and used a J-beta primer mix along with a sample-barcoded 5' primer. Using fastp trimming at Q25 and MiXCR clonotype assembly, TCRdb reanalyzed the public sequencing data and kept in-frame beta chains. Rows are combined by CDR3 protein, so each entry shows the most common genes and DNA. Recorded for this sample are around 1,700,000 distinct CDR3 sequences; 28% of them occurred a single time. The ten largest make up more than 6% of the sample. Sequencing input: blood. The origin of the receptors is a woman in her twenties or thirties in good health.

The chain is built from TRBV4-3 and TRBJ2-5; 9 bases map to TRBD2. V lost 0 bases, J lost 4 bases, and 9 bases stayed unmatched. CDR1 is LGHNA and CDR2 is YSLEER in the germline V gene. This CDR3 is 17 amino acids long. The CDR3 DNA follows: TGCGCCAGCAGCCAAGATCTGGGTAGCGGGAGAAGAGAGACCCAGTACTTC. Encoded protein: CASSQDLGSGRRETQYF.

The chain is built from TRBV7-2 and TRBJ2-1; no definite D call. CDR1 is SGHTA, CDR2 FQGNSA, per germline. Trimming removed 4 bases at V and 8 bases at J, with 6 bases between. The CDR3 runs to 11 residues. CDR3 in DNA: TGTGCCAGCAGCTGGAATCATGAGCAGTTCTTC. It codes for CASSWNHEQFF.

The chain joins TRBV7-2 to TRBJ1-1; D gene unclear. The CDR3 is 14 residues long. V dropped 1 base and J dropped 4 bases, with 10 bases sitting between them. Per germline, CDR1 SGHTA and CDR2 FQGNSA. The CDR3 reads CASSLGPVGTEAFF. CDR3 in DNA: TGTGCCAGCAGCTTAGGGCCGGTGGGCACTGAAGCTTTCTTT. Variable domain in full (rest from reference TRBV7-2 and TRBJ1-1): GAGVSQSPSNKVTEKGKDVELRCDPISGHTALYWYRQSLGQGLEFLIYFQGNSAPDKSGLPSDRFSAERTGGSVSTLTIQRTQQEDSAVYLCASSLGPVGTEAFFGQGTRLTVV.

This clonotype appeared a few times. The chain recombines TRBV6-5 with TRBJ1-1; no definite D call. Trimming took 1 base from V and 3 from J, leaving 9 bases between them. This CDR3 is built from 14 residues. Germline loops: CDR1 MNHEY, CDR2 SVGAGI. This CDR3 reads CASSYWDGDTEAFF. In DNA, the CDR3 is TGTGCCAGCAGTTACTGGGATGGGGACACTGAAGCTTTCTTT.

Notes on this clonotype: A much larger clone differs by one base, so this may be a read error. The V and J genes are TRBV12-3 or TRBV12-4 and TRBJ2-1, with D unresolved. The DNA end favors TRBJ2-7, so the J call may be wrong. The CDR3 is 14 amino acids. CDR3: CASSSKGFYNEQYF. As DNA, the CDR3 is TGTGCCAGCAGTTCTAAGGGCTTCTACAATGAGCAGTACTTC.

The chain joins TRBV9 to TRBJ2-3, with 10 bases that match TRBD2. The CDR3 sequence is 14 residues long. V gave up 6 bases and J gave up 5 bases; unmatched junction bases: 6. The germline gives CDR1 SGDLS, CDR2 YYNGEE. The CDR3 loop is CASKLAGPLDTQYF. The CDR3 bases are TGTGCCAGCAAACTAGCGGGACCCCTAGATACGCAGTATTTT. Looking up the rest from reference TRBV9 and TRBJ2-3 gives the full variable domain: DSGVTQTPKHLITATGQRVTLRCSPRSGDLSVYWYQQSLDQGLQFLIQYYNGEERAKGNILERFSAQQFPDLHSELNLSSLELGDSALYFCASKLAGPLDTQYFGPGTRLTVL.

The chain joins TRBV5-1 to TRBJ2-1; tentatively, D is TRBD1 (5 bases). CDR1 SGHRS and CDR2 YFSETQ come from the germline V gene. The CDR3 totals 14 residues. V lost 7 bases to trimming and J lost 3 bases, with 14 bases between them. The CDR3 sequence is CASQEGTGYNEQFF. The CDR3, as DNA: TGCGCCAGCCAGGAAGGAACAGGCTACAATGAGCAGTTCTTC.

This clonotype was counted a few times. The chain recombines TRBV27 with TRBJ2-7; D is unclear. The CDR3 length is 14 residues. Looked up from germline, CDR1 is MNHEY and CDR2 is SMNVEV (reference sequence). V was cut by 2 bases and J by 0 bases, with 8 bases left in between. CDR3 region: CASSLQQNSYEQYF. The CDR3 coding sequence is TGTGCCAGCAGTTTACAACAAAACTCCTACGAGCAGTACTTC.

On this clonotype itself: At one end, the junction sequence differs from germline, possibly due to a read error. The chain links TRBV19 to TRBJ2-7; D might be TRBD1 or TRBD2, each matching 6 bases. This CDR3 has 16 amino acids. The germline gives CDR1 LNHDA, CDR2 SQIVND (reference sequence). This CDR3 reads CASSIGGQGRPYGQYF. The CDR3 DNA reads as TGTGCCAGTAGTATTGGAGGGCAGGGGCGCCCCTACGGGCAGTACTTC.

The sample holds a few counts of this clonotype. This chain links TRBV4-1 with TRBJ2-7; possibly TRBD1 for D (6 bases). Germline CDR1 is MGHRA and CDR2 is YSYEKL. The V end lost 0 bases, the J end lost 2 bases, and 11 bases lay between the germline ends. The CDR3 is 15 residues long. CDR3 bases: TGCGCCAGCAGCCAAGATAAGGGGGAGACCTACGAGCAGTACTTC. Encoded protein: CASSQDKGETYEQYF.

Many counts were recorded for this clonotype. The genes are TRBV19 and TRBJ2-1, with D unclear. Trimming removed 4 bases from V and 2 bases from J, with 3 bases in between. The CDR3 is 12 amino acids. The V gene's germline CDR1 is LNHDA and CDR2 SQIVND (reference sequence). The CDR3 is CASSTAYNEQFF. The CDR3 region has the DNA TGTGCCAGTAGTACGGCCTACAATGAGCAGTTCTTC.

This chain connects TRBV5-1 to TRBJ2-7; 7 bases fit TRBD1. CDR3 length: 14 amino acids. The trim removed 4 bases at V and 6 bases at J, leaving 10 bases unmatched. The germline gives CDR1 SGHRS, CDR2 YFSETQ. CDR3 amino acids: CASSERQGPCEQYF. DNA of the CDR3: TGCGCCAGCAGCGAAAGACAGGGTCCCTGCGAGCAGTACTTC.

A few counts support this clonotype. The chain uses TRBV28 and TRBJ2-4; the D is unclear. This CDR3 region has 15 residues. Deletions cut 6 bases from V and 0 bases from J, with 12 bases between. Per the germline V gene, CDR1 is MDHEN and CDR2 is SYDVKM. The CDR3 protein is CASREAALAKNIQYF. Here the CDR3 DNA reads TGTGCCAGCAGAGAGGCAGCCCTAGCCAAAAACATTCAGTACTTC. Full variable domain (outside the CDR3, taken from reference TRBV28 and TRBJ2-4): DVKVTQSSRYLVKRTGEKVFLECVQDMDHENMFWYRQDPGLGLRLIYFSYDVKMKEKGDIPEGYSVSREKKERFSLILESASTNQTSMYLCASREAALAKNIQYFGAGTRLSVL.

The V and J genes are TRBV7-9 and TRBJ2-1, with D maybe TRBD2 (5 bases). CDR3 length equals 12 residues. Germline CDR1 SEHNR, CDR2 FQNEAQ (reference sequence). The V gene lost 2 bases and the J gene lost 10 bases, with 9 bases spanning the gap. The CDR3 region is CASSLRTWEQFF. CDR3 sequence (DNA): TGTGCCAGCAGCTTACGGACTTGGGAGCAGTTCTTC.

The chain carries TRBV20-1 and TRBJ2-3, with no clear D. V lost 4 bases and J lost 10, with 12 bases in between. The CDR3 is made up of 11 amino acids. The V gene's germline CDR1 is DFQATT and CDR2 SNEGSKA (reference sequence). CDR3 region: CSATTGIAQYF. Written as DNA, the CDR3 is TGCAGTGCTACGACTGGAATCGCGCAGTATTTT.

J is TRBJ2-5 and V is TRBV5-6; TRBD2 is a possible D gene (6 bases). The V gene lost 0 bases and the J gene lost 10 bases, with 10 bases spanning the gap. This CDR3 is 12 amino acids long. Germline-derived CDR1 and CDR2 are SGHDT and YYEEEE. The CDR3 loop is CASSLAWGDQYF. CDR3 in DNA: TGTGCCAGCAGCTTGGCCTGGGGGGACCAGTACTTC.

Turning to this clonotype: A much larger clone sits a single nucleotide away, making a read error possible. This chain connects TRBV11-1 to TRBJ1-1, with 7 bases identical to TRBD1. The germline CDR1 and CDR2 sequences are SGHAT and FQDESV (reference sequence). CDR3 size: 19 residues. CDR3 DNA: TGTGCCAGCAGCTTAGCCCCTCGGACAGGAAAACTTATGAACACTGAAGCTTACTTT. Residues: CASSLAPRTGKLMNTEAYF.

This clonotype was detected only a few times. This chain links TRBV6-6 with TRBJ1-5, with 10 bases aligning to TRBD1. The trim removed 6 bases at V and 7 bases at J, leaving 9 bases unmatched. Germline V gene lookup returns CDR1 MNHNY and CDR2 SVGAGI (reference sequence). The CDR3 is 15 residues long. The CDR3 sequence is CASSLGQGISQPQHF. The CDR3 bases are TGTGCCAGCAGCCTGGGACAGGGGATAAGCCAGCCCCAGCATTTT.

This chain connects TRBV12-3 or TRBV12-4 to TRBJ1-3; D unresolved. The CDR3 has 12 amino acids. The germline V and J ends were trimmed by 3 bases and 4 bases, with 4 bases remaining between them. CDR3 nucleotide sequence: TGTGCCAGCAGTTTTCAAGGAAACACCATATATTTT. Protein sequence: CASSFQGNTIYF.

The chain links TRBV2 to TRBJ2-1; the D gene is possibly TRBD1 (6 bases). This CDR3 spans 13 amino acids. CDR1 and CDR2 from the germline V gene are SNHLY and FYNNEI. V was clipped by 6 bases and J by 5 bases, with 11 bases between them. CDR3 sequence reads: CASRLQGNNEQFF. For the CDR3, the DNA is TGTGCCAGCAGACTACAGGGCAACAATGAGCAGTTCTTC.

This chain links TRBV27 with TRBJ1-5; no firm D call. CDR1 MNHEY and CDR2 SMNVEV come from the germline V gene (reference sequence). The CDR3 spans 15 residues. The ends were cut back, 6 bases at V and 2 bases at J, with 14 bases in the middle. The CDR3 nucleotides are TGTGCCAGCAGGGGCTCCAGTAGCGGCAATCAGCCCCAGCATTTT. Its protein product is CASRGSSSGNQPQHF.

The chain joins TRBV15 to TRBJ2-3; no reliable D call. Germline V lookup: CDR1 LNHNV, CDR2 YYDKDF (reference sequence). The CDR3 is made up of 15 amino acids. Trimming stripped 7 bases from V and 0 bases from J, with 14 bases between. The CDR3 region is CATMSSRLSTDTQYF. The CDR3, as DNA: TGTGCCACCATGAGCTCCAGGTTGAGCACAGATACGCAGTATTTT.

As for this clonotype: Compared with germline, one end of the junction differs, possibly owing to a read error. V is TRBV2 and J is TRBJ2-6; D is perhaps TRBD1 (5 bases). Germline V gene sequence: CDR1 SNHLY, CDR2 FYNNEI. The CDR3 runs to 16 residues. The CDR3 reads CASSELGSSGANVRTF. CDR3 DNA sequence: TGTGCCAGCAGTGAACTGGGGTCCTCTGGGGCCAACGTCCGGACTTTC.

The chain is built from TRBV24-1 and TRBJ2-2; D gene ambiguous. CDR3 length equals 15 residues. Germline V gene lookup returns CDR1 KGHDR and CDR2 SFDVKD. V lost 10 bases and J 0 bases, leaving 14 bases between the germline ends. CDR3 sequence reads: CATLDTRTNTGELFF. CDR3 nucleotides: TGTGCCACTCTTGACACGAGAACGAACACCGGGGAGCTGTTTTTT.

This clonotype was recorded a few times. The chain joins TRBV7-2 to TRBJ1-2, with unresolved D. The V and J ends lost 5 bases and 6 bases respectively, with 13 bases between them. CDR3 length equals 13 residues. CDR1 and CDR2 from the germline V gene are SGHTA and FQGNSA. CDR3 DNA: TGTGCCAGCAGCGCCGCATTGATGGATGGCTACACCTTC. The encoded protein is CASSAALMDGYTF.

This clonotype has just a few counts. The chain carries TRBV10-3 and TRBJ2-1; 9 nucleotides agree with TRBD2. The CDR3 runs 18 residues. V gave up 0 bases and J gave up 1 base; unmatched junction bases: 7. Germline V gene sequence: CDR1 ENHRY, CDR2 SYGVKD. CDR3 nucleotide sequence: TGTGCCATCAGTGAGTCTGGAGCGGGAGGCCCTTCCTACAATGAGCAGTTCTTC. It codes for CAISESGAGGPSYNEQFF.

This clonotype was counted many times. The genes are TRBV10-3 and TRBJ2-7; TRBD2 agrees at 9 bases. V trimming: 5 bases; J trimming: 0 bases; junction bases outside the gene matches: 5. The CDR3 has 15 amino acids. Germline-derived CDR1 and CDR2 are ENHRY and SYGVKD. CDR3 in DNA: TGTGCCATCAGTATGACTAGCGGTGGCTCCTACGAGCAGTACTTC. Protein product: CAISMTSGGSYEQYF.

V is TRBV20-1 and J is TRBJ1-6; TRBD1 is a possible D gene (6 bases). V lost 6 bases to trimming and J lost 3 bases, with 18 bases between them. The CDR3 spans 16 residues. Germline V gene data show CDR1 as DFQATT and CDR2 as SNEGSKA (reference sequence). The CDR3: CSAARGGTNYNSPLHF. Here the CDR3 DNA reads TGCAGTGCCGCCCGAGGGGGTACTAACTATAATTCACCCCTCCACTTT.

This clonotype was observed at least ten times. The chain combines TRBV29-1 with TRBJ2-7, with D maybe TRBD1 (5 bases). Trimming removed 6 bases at V and 3 bases at J, with 6 bases between. The CDR3 contains 10 residues. CDR1 and CDR2 from the germline V gene are SQVTM and ANQGSEA. CDR3 in DNA: TGCAGCGTGGGGCTCTACGAGCAGTACTTC. It yields the protein CSVGLYEQYF.